The 2 T cell receptor beta chains listed next were all sequenced from one sample in a study of cytomegalovirus exposure and HLA in healthy donors. The PCR was carried out with 60 Vbeta primers and 13 Jbeta primers. Libraries were prepared by immunoSEQ multiplex PCR; TCRdb keeps only in-frame clonotypes and omits some of them. The sample includes over 140,000 clones, about 84% seen only once; the top ten take less than 3%. Sequencing was done on a sample of PBMCs. Receptors originate from a man aged 45-65 years in good health and CMV-seronegative.

The gene calls are TRBV18 and TRBJ2-3; tentative D call: TRBD2 (5 bases). Germline values: CDR1 KGHSH, CDR2 LQKENI. The CDR3 extends over 15 amino acids. Trimming took 6 bases from V and 4 from J, leaving 17 bases between them. CDR3 sequence: CASSLTAGQADTQYF. The CDR3 region has the DNA TGTGCCAGCTCTCTTACGGCGGGCCAAGCAGATACGCAGTATTTT. Full variable domain (remainder filled in from reference TRBV18 and TRBJ2-3): NAGVMQNPRHLVRRRGQEARLRCSPMKGHSHVYWYRQLPEEGLKFMVYLQKENIIDESGMPKERFSAEFPKEGPSILRIQQVVRGDSAAYFCASSLTAGQADTQYFGPGTRLTVL.

This chain uses TRBV5-1 with TRBJ2-1; D perhaps matches TRBD1 (7 bases). The CDR3 sequence is 14 residues long. The germline V and J ends were trimmed by 0 bases and 9 bases, with 13 bases remaining between them. Germline V gene lookup returns CDR1 SGHRS and CDR2 YFSETQ. The chain's CDR3 is CASSLVEGAIEQFF. CDR3 nucleotides: TGCGCCAGCAGCTTGGTGGAGGGGGCGATTGAGCAGTTCTTC. The full variable domain, rest sourced from reference TRBV5-1 and TRBJ2-1, is KAGVTQTPRYLIKTRGQQVTLSCSPISGHRSVSWYQQTPGQGLQFLFEYFSETQRNKGNFPGRFSGRQFSNSRSEMNVSTLELGDSALYLCASSLVEGAIEQFFGPGTRLTVL.